This TCR beta chain was identified during a study of T cells in Graves' hyperthyroidism and ophthalmopathy. The CDR3 has 15 amino acids. V dropped 4 bases and J dropped 2 bases, with 13 bases sitting between them. Per the germline V gene, CDR1 is SGHAT and CDR2 is FQDESV (reference sequence). Amplified TCR beta CDR3 regions derived from RNA transcripts. Primed by the HTBI set, a first-round RT-PCR was run on the TCR CDR3. TCRdb re-derived calls from the multiplex PCR reads in MiXCR, one entry per CDR3 protein. The sample consists of over 400,000 distinct CDR3 sequences, about 20% of them appearing once. Ophthalmopathy patients all had a Clinical Activity Score of at least 3, a NOSPECS grade of at least 4 and disease under 3 months old. Uncontrolled infection, other autoimmune disease, pregnancy or lactation barred patients from enrollment. This clonotype has a count of ten or more.

The sample taken for sequencing was blood. This receptor was taken from a woman in her seventies with Graves' ophthalmopathy. The rearrangement uses TRBV11-1 and TRBJ2-3; D unresolved. DNA for the CDR3: TGTGCCAGCAGCTCCGCGCCGGAAAACACAGATACGCAGTATTTT. Its protein is CASSSAPENTDTQYF.